This passage covers 18 T cell receptor beta chains from one sample sequenced in a study of blood T cell dynamics during melanoma immunotherapy. Described time point: week 3, after first cycle of checkpoint inhibitor. The protocol was immunoSEQ multiplex PCR, while the TCRdb copy is restricted to in-frame clones and leaves out a portion. This sample carries some 10,000 clones, 70% to 90% of them seen once, and the ten largest clones take 4%. Sequencing was performed on blood, taken from a patient treated with checkpoint blockade. Source of these receptors: a human donor with melanoma.

The chain carries TRBV6-5 and TRBJ2-2; D not resolved. Germline assignment: CDR1 MNHEY and CDR2 SVGAGI. This CDR3 has 12 residues. V was pared by 0 bases and J by 5 bases, with 1 base between. CDR3 residues: CASSYSTGELFF. For the CDR3, the DNA is TGTGCCAGCAGTTACTCGACCGGGGAGCTGTTTTTT.

A single count supports this clone. This CDR3 reads CASSTLAIRGNQPQHF. CDR3 nucleotides: TGTGCCAGCAGTACACTAGCGATAAGGGGCAATCAGCCCCAGCATTTT. The chain employs TRBV28 and TRBJ1-5, with no clear D. The ends were cut back, 5 bases at V and 2 bases at J, with 16 bases in the middle. CDR3 length equals 16 residues. Germline CDR1 is MDHEN and CDR2 is SYDVKM.

This CDR3 reads CASSSTGSTF. In nucleotides, the CDR3 is TGTGCCAGCAGTTCGACAGGTTCGACCTTC. The rearrangement joins TRBV2 to TRBJ1-2, with D perhaps TRBD1 (6 bases). The CDR3 is made up of 10 amino acids. Germline V gene lookup returns CDR1 SNHLY and CDR2 FYNNEI. Trimming cost V 5 bases and J 14 bases, with 12 bases left between them.

The chain employs TRBV7-2 and TRBJ1-2; TRBD1 is a possible D gene (5 bases). Germline CDR1 SGHTA, CDR2 FQGNSA. This CDR3 contains 17 residues. The germline V and J ends were trimmed by 4 bases and 4 bases, with 22 bases remaining between them. For the CDR3, the DNA is TGTGCCAGCAGCTCAAATCCTCACAGGTGGGGTGGCTATGGCTACACCTTC. It translates to CASSSNPHRWGGYGYTF.

This chain uses TRBV7-9 with TRBJ1-4, with 7 bases matching TRBD1. There are 15 residues in the CDR3. The germline V gene encodes CDR1 SEHNR and CDR2 FQNEAQ (reference sequence). The V segment lost 5 bases and the J segment 1 base; nucleotides outside the gene matches: 4. The CDR3 DNA reads as TGTGCCAGCAGCCCAGGGGGACTAACTAATGAAAAACTGTTTTTT. It encodes CASSPGGLTNEKLFF.

This clone is a singleton in its sample. V and J are TRBV4-1 and TRBJ1-4, with D hard to call. V shed 1 base and J shed 8 bases, with 23 bases lying between them. Germline-derived CDR1 and CDR2 are MGHRA and YSYEKL. The CDR3 has 18 residues. The chain's CDR3 is CASSQVNFVGPLGEKLFF. CDR3 in DNA: TGCGCCAGCAGCCAAGTAAATTTCGTGGGTCCACTTGGGGAAAAACTGTTTTTT.

CDR3 protein: CASSAYTSGGYYEQYF. CDR3 DNA sequence: TGTGCCAGCAGTGCTTACACTAGCGGGGGATACTACGAGCAGTACTTC. The J gene is TRBJ2-7, the V gene TRBV6-1; 11 bases fit TRBD2. CDR1 is MNHNS and CDR2 is SASEGT in the germline V gene. The CDR3 has 16 amino acids. V gave up 4 bases and J gave up 3 bases; unmatched junction bases: 8.

As for this clone: The same CDR3 arises from other DNA sequences in this sample as well. The chain couples TRBV19 to TRBJ1-5; possible D gene TRBD1, 6 bases. The CDR3 is made up of 13 amino acids. Germline V gives CDR1 LNHDA, CDR2 SQIVND (reference sequence). Trimming left V 3 bases short and J 7 bases short, with 10 bases between. CDR3 bases: TGTGCCAGTAGTATCTCAGGGGAACAGCCCCAGCATTTT. Its protein is CASSISGEQPQHF. Based on the CDR3 plus reference TRBV19 and TRBJ1-5, the full variable domain is DGGITQSPKYLFRKEGQNVTLSCEQNLNHDAMYWYRQDPGQGLRLIYYSQIVNDFQKGDIAEGYSVSREKKESFPLTVTSAQKNPTAFYLCASSISGEQPQHFGDGTRLSIL.

The chain employs TRBV6-5 and TRBJ1-1; the D is unclear. In germline, CDR1 is MNHEY, CDR2 SVGAGI. V lost 3 bases and J lost 1, with 12 bases in between. The length of the CDR3 is 15 residues. DNA for the CDR3: TGTGCCAGCAGTTATCTCAGATACGAGAACACTGAAGCTTTCTTT. This translates into CASSYLRYENTEAFF.

This chain links TRBV10-1 with TRBJ2-2; D tentatively fits TRBD1 or TRBD2 (5 bases each). Germline assignment: CDR1 WNHNN and CDR2 SYGVQD (reference sequence). The CDR3 sequence is 16 residues long. V was cut by 4 bases and J by 5 bases, with 17 bases left in between. The DNA for the CDR3 is TGCGCCAGCAGTGGGGGTTCCGGGACCACAACCGGGGAGCTGTTTTTT. Amino acid sequence: CASSGGSGTTTGELFF.

The rearrangement links TRBV6-1 to TRBJ2-1, with no clear D. This CDR3 has 14 amino acids. Germline V lookup: CDR1 MNHNS, CDR2 SASEGT. V lost 4 bases and J 4 bases, leaving 11 bases between the germline ends. CDR3 DNA sequence: TGTGCCAGCAGTGGGGTTAGGGTGTACAATGAGCAGTTCTTC. Its translation is CASSGVRVYNEQFF.

This clone was seen once. V usage is TRBV10-2 and J usage is TRBJ1-1; perhaps TRBD1 as D (6 bases). Germline V gene sequence: CDR1 WSHSY, CDR2 SAAADI. The V end lost 10 bases, the J end lost 0 bases, and 15 bases lay between the germline ends. This CDR3 has 14 residues. The CDR3 region has the DNA TGCGCCACCATTCTGGACAGAATGAACACTGAAGCTTTCTTT. Its protein is CATILDRMNTEAFF.

This clone was seen a few times. The chain recombines TRBV19 with TRBJ1-1, with D tentatively TRBD1 (6 bases). This CDR3 is 14 amino acids long. V dropped 7 bases and J dropped 3 bases, with 15 bases sitting between them. Per germline, CDR1 LNHDA and CDR2 SQIVND (reference sequence). Here the CDR3 reads CASKSLEGDTEAFF. The CDR3 DNA reads as TGTGCCAGTAAGAGCCTGGAGGGGGACACTGAAGCTTTCTTT.

The rearrangement joins TRBV27 to TRBJ1-1; 8 bases line up with TRBD1. The CDR3 is 14 residues long. Germline CDR1 and CDR2: MNHEY and SMNVEV (reference sequence). Trimming at V came to 6 bases and at J to 4 bases, leaving 7 bases not matched to a gene. The CDR3 bases are TGTGCCAGCAGCAACAGGGGGGTGGGCACTGAAGCTTTCTTT. Its protein product is CASSNRGVGTEAFF.

In DNA form, the CDR3 reads TGTGCCAGCACCGCGCGGAGGGGAGGAGGGGTTCGCTACACCTTC. This translates into CASTARRGGGVRYTF. The chain carries TRBV6-5 and TRBJ1-2; weak D call: TRBD1 (5 bases). Looked up from germline, CDR1 is MNHEY and CDR2 is SVGAGI. V was shortened by 7 bases and J by 9 bases, with 24 bases between the two germline ends. The CDR3 consists of 15 residues.

The V and J genes are TRBV7-9 and TRBJ2-7; 14 positions match TRBD2. Germline V gives CDR1 SEHNR, CDR2 FQNEAQ (reference sequence). V was clipped by 2 bases and J by 1 base; unmatched bases: 7. The CDR3 spans 18 residues. The CDR3: CASSLMGLAGVESYEQYF. The CDR3 bases are TGTGCCAGCAGCTTAATGGGACTAGCGGGAGTCGAGTCCTACGAGCAGTACTTC.

The gene calls are TRBV15 and TRBJ1-5; TRBD1 matches at 7 bases. The CDR3 is 15 amino acids. Germline V gene lookup returns CDR1 LNHNV and CDR2 YYDKDF (reference sequence). V lost 2 bases and J lost 3; bases outside the gene matches: 4. For the CDR3, the DNA is TGTGCCACCAGCAGATCCGGGACAGCCAATCAGCCCCAGCATTTT. Its protein is CATSRSGTANQPQHF.

This sequence joins TRBV5-4 and TRBJ1-2; tentative D call: TRBD1 (6 bases). V dropped 4 bases and J dropped 0 bases, with 13 bases sitting between them. Per the germline V gene, CDR1 is SGHNT and CDR2 is YYREEE (reference sequence). This CDR3 is built from 15 residues. The CDR3 nucleotides read TGTGCCAGCAGCGGTGGACAGCTAGCTAACTATGGCTACACCTTC. This sequence encodes CASSGGQLANYGYTF.